A selection of T cell receptor beta chains follows, all from one sample in a study of liver allograft versus peripheral blood T cells. One entry per CDR3 protein results from TCRdb running MiXCR on the reads. The sample lists some 10,000 distinct CDR3 sequences, about 18% occurring once. The source of these receptors is a human patient who had a liver transplant. Part of the T cells may come from the graft donor. CDR3s include the opening cysteine and the closing phenylalanine or tryptophan. Not every row has a clone size; where given, it reads once, few, many or a size class.

abundance: medium-sized
v_gene: TRBV6-5
j_gene: TRBJ2-3
CDR3aa: CASSYPWDTQYF

abundance: few
v_gene: TRBV30
j_gene: TRBJ1-6
CDR3aa: CAWSRQTNNSPLHF

abundance: few
v_gene: TRBV18
j_gene: NA
CDR3aa: CASSRTAYEQYF

abundance: NA
v_gene: TRBV12-3/TRBV12-4
j_gene: TRBJ2-5
CDR3aa: CASSYRGQGAHQETQYF

abundance: medium-sized
v_gene: TRBV15
j_gene: TRBJ1-2
CDR3aa: CATSRDGTEGLNYGYTF

abundance: medium-sized
v_gene: TRBV6-5
j_gene: TRBJ2-3
CDR3aa: CASGAAVDTQYF

abundance: many
v_gene: TRBV19
j_gene: TRBJ1-2
CDR3aa: CASRNGQGASSYTF

abundance: few
v_gene: TRBV14
j_gene: TRBJ1-2
CDR3aa: CASSHGGQGRSGYTF

abundance: few
v_gene: TRBV20-1
j_gene: TRBJ2-1
CDR3aa: CSKSGVGNEQFF

abundance: medium-sized
v_gene: TRBV19
j_gene: TRBJ1-3
CDR3aa: CASKSRATTGNTIYF

abundance: NA
v_gene: TRBV10-3
j_gene: TRBJ1-1
CDR3aa: CAISGDQDRGHEAFF

abundance: many
v_gene: TRBV6-6
j_gene: TRBJ1-6
CDR3aa: CASQGGARNSPLHF

abundance: medium-sized
v_gene: TRBV6-6
j_gene: TRBJ1-1
CDR3aa: CASNLPREAFF

abundance: medium-sized
v_gene: TRBV6-2/TRBV6-3
j_gene: TRBJ2-1
CDR3aa: CASVPIPGRMNYNEQFF

abundance: many
v_gene: TRBV5-6
j_gene: TRBJ2-3
CDR3aa: CASSFTVTDTQYF

abundance: few
v_gene: TRBV20-1
j_gene: TRBJ1-2
CDR3aa: CSARPTGTGGSNYGYTF

abundance: NA
v_gene: TRBV7-2
j_gene: TRBJ2-1
CDR3aa: CASSRRAGDNEQFF

abundance: many
v_gene: TRBV6-1
j_gene: TRBJ1-5
CDR3aa: CASSGRTGSSNQPQHF

abundance: medium-sized
v_gene: TRBV18
j_gene: TRBJ2-7
CDR3aa: CASSFQSDLYEQYF

abundance: NA
v_gene: TRBV28
j_gene: TRBJ1-5
CDR3aa: CASLKGTGRRYGQPQHF

abundance: medium-sized
v_gene: TRBV28
j_gene: TRBJ1-1
CDR3aa: CASSLIFKVTEAFF

abundance: medium-sized
v_gene: TRBV24-1
j_gene: TRBJ2-1
CDR3aa: CATSDYTSGRGDEQFF

abundance: many
v_gene: TRBV13
j_gene: TRBJ2-4
CDR3aa: CASSPPGTTANIQYF

abundance: medium-sized
v_gene: TRBV19
j_gene: TRBJ2-4
CDR3aa: CASAQGGAKNIQYF

abundance: medium-sized
v_gene: TRBV29-1
j_gene: TRBJ2-5
CDR3aa: CSGQTGQETQYF

abundance: few
v_gene: TRBV7-9
j_gene: TRBJ2-1
CDR3aa: CASSLVSQDNEQFF

abundance: medium-sized
v_gene: TRBV29-1
j_gene: TRBJ1-2
CDR3aa: CSAPGEGGSNYGYTF

abundance: NA
v_gene: TRBV28
j_gene: TRBJ1-1
CDR3aa: CAGNTGTTEAFF

abundance: medium-sized
v_gene: TRBV28
j_gene: TRBJ1-1
CDR3aa: CASSQFRNTEAFF

abundance: few
v_gene: TRBV7-9
j_gene: TRBJ2-3
CDR3aa: CASSFGLGGEADTQYF

abundance: NA
v_gene: TRBV12-3/TRBV12-4
j_gene: TRBJ2-2
CDR3aa: CASSLYPITGELFF

abundance: NA
v_gene: TRBV5-4
j_gene: TRBJ1-2
CDR3aa: CASSFEYNYGYTF

abundance: few
v_gene: TRBV12-3/TRBV12-4
j_gene: TRBJ1-1
CDR3aa: CASRQMNTEAFF

abundance: medium-sized
v_gene: TRBV19
j_gene: TRBJ1-5
CDR3aa: CASSMARNQPQHF

abundance: medium-sized
v_gene: TRBV10-3
j_gene: TRBJ1-4
CDR3aa: CAISEGGLGEKLFF

abundance: NA
v_gene: TRBV10-3
j_gene: TRBJ2-2
CDR3aa: CAISEGDRDGGIGELFF

abundance: few
v_gene: TRBV12-3/TRBV12-4
j_gene: TRBJ1-2
CDR3aa: CASSSRDRASPNYGYTF

abundance: once
v_gene: TRBV6-6
j_gene: TRBJ1-2
CDR3aa: CASRDPGQGTTVLYGYTF

abundance: NA
v_gene: TRBV12-3/TRBV12-4
j_gene: TRBJ2-7
CDR3aa: CASRFEGAYEQYF

abundance: many
v_gene: TRBV6-1
j_gene: TRBJ2-7
CDR3aa: CASSGQGIGNYEQYF

abundance: medium-sized
v_gene: TRBV6-5
j_gene: TRBJ1-2
CDR3aa: CASSYVGSRGKNYGYTF

abundance: NA
v_gene: TRBV5-6
j_gene: TRBJ2-6
CDR3aa: CASSWGSGANVLTF

abundance: NA
v_gene: TRBV5-4
j_gene: TRBJ2-3
CDR3aa: CASSLRDLSLGTQYF

abundance: medium-sized
v_gene: TRBV10-3
j_gene: TRBJ1-4
CDR3aa: CATKGAEKEKLFF

abundance: medium-sized
v_gene: TRBV24-1
j_gene: TRBJ2-3
CDR3aa: CATSDRRESTDTQYF

abundance: many
v_gene: TRBV5-4
j_gene: TRBJ2-2
CDR3aa: CASSLPGANTGELFF

abundance: medium-sized
v_gene: TRBV6-5
j_gene: TRBJ1-1
CDR3aa: CASSYSTSITSFEAFF

abundance: NA
v_gene: TRBV12-3/TRBV12-4
j_gene: TRBJ2-7
CDR3aa: CASSSSGFSYEQYF

abundance: many
v_gene: TRBV19
j_gene: TRBJ1-2
CDR3aa: CASLRTGGFGGYTF

abundance: medium-sized
v_gene: TRBV27
j_gene: TRBJ1-1
CDR3aa: CASSSVGLEAFF

abundance: few
v_gene: TRBV20-1
j_gene: TRBJ1-1
CDR3aa: CSARDLKSDRLNTEAFF

abundance: few
v_gene: TRBV5-4
j_gene: TRBJ2-3
CDR3aa: CASSPSGRVFTDTQYF

abundance: NA
v_gene: TRBV19
j_gene: TRBJ1-5
CDR3aa: CASSLTVDRPQHF

abundance: many
v_gene: TRBV5-6
j_gene: TRBJ2-7
CDR3aa: CASSLEQAYYVCEQYF